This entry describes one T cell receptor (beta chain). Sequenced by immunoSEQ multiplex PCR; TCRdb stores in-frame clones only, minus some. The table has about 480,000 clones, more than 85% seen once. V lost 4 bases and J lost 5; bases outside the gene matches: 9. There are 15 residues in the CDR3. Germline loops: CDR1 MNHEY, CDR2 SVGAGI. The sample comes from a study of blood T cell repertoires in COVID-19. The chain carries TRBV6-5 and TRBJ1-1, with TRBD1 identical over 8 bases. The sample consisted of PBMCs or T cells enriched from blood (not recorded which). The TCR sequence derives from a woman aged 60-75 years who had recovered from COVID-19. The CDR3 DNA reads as TGTGCCAGCAGTTTATCGACAGGGGTATTGACTGAAGCTTTCTTT. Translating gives CASSLSTGVLTEAFF.